A single sample gave rise to the 29 T cell receptor beta chains below, sequenced in a study of T cell responses to AZD1222 COVID-19 vaccine. TCRdb's copy holds only in-frame clones and misses some; the assay was immunoSEQ multiplex PCR. The sample has some 100,000 clones, about nine tenths seen once. The sequenced sample was peripheral blood, obtained on day 0 of AZD1222 vaccination. The source of these receptors is an adult in good health.

The chain recombines TRBV19 with TRBJ1-1; no reliable D call. From germline, CDR1 is LNHDA and CDR2 SQIVND (reference sequence). This CDR3 contains 12 residues. Trimming took 5 bases from V and 1 from J, leaving 5 bases between them. CDR3 sequence (DNA): TGTGCCAGTAGTTGGCCGAACACTGAAGCTTTCTTT. It is translated as CASSWPNTEAFF.

This clone was seen a single time. J is TRBJ1-2 and V is TRBV6-2 or TRBV6-3; D remains unclear. Germline-derived CDR1 and CDR2 are MNHEY and SVGEGT. This CDR3 has 13 residues. Trimming took off 7 bases at V and 8 bases at J, with 17 bases between the two ends. The CDR3 region has the DNA TGTGCCAGCACCCCTGGAGGTCGGCGCGGCTACACCTTC. This codes for CASTPGGRRGYTF.

The V gene is TRBV27, the J gene TRBJ2-3; D gene ambiguous. Germline assignment: CDR1 MNHEY and CDR2 SMNVEV (reference sequence). CDR3 length: 16 residues. V lost 1 base and J 0 bases, leaving 11 bases between the germline ends. The CDR3, as DNA: TGTGCCAGCAGTTTATTTGGCCGATTTAGCACAGATACGCAGTATTTT. This translates into CASSLFGRFSTDTQYF.

The V gene is TRBV6-5, the J gene TRBJ2-3, with no clear D. The CDR3 loop spans 13 amino acids. Trimming cost V 7 bases and J 6 bases, with 14 bases left between them. Germline-derived CDR1 and CDR2 are MNHEY and SVGAGI. CDR3 nucleotides: TGTGCCAGCAAACTCACGCTATCCGATACGCAGTATTTT. This codes for CASKLTLSDTQYF.

V and J are TRBV19 and TRBJ2-2; 7 bases are a match to TRBD2. With V trimmed by 8 bases and J by 6 bases, 9 bases remained unmatched. The CDR3 runs 14 residues. Germline V gene sequence: CDR1 LNHDA, CDR2 SQIVND (reference sequence). The CDR3 loop is CASHVRGFSGELFF. Here the CDR3 DNA reads TGTGCCAGTCATGTGCGGGGGTTTTCCGGGGAGCTGTTTTTT.

This clone came up once. This chain uses TRBV4-1 with TRBJ1-6; no clear D. This CDR3 has 14 residues. Germline loops: CDR1 MGHRA, CDR2 YSYEKL. V was pared by 0 bases and J by 6 bases, with 6 bases between. CDR3 sequence (DNA): TGCGCCAGCAGCCAAGAAATGACTAATTCACCCCTCCACTTT. It translates to CASSQEMTNSPLHF.

This rearrangement joins TRBV28 to TRBJ2-7; 9 bases map to TRBD2. This CDR3 has 13 residues. The junction had 4 bases not matched to a gene; V was cut back by 7 bases and J by 3 bases. Germline V gene sequence: CDR1 MDHEN, CDR2 SYDVKM. Here the CDR3 reads CASTSGGNYEQYF. CDR3 DNA sequence: TGTGCCAGCACCAGCGGGGGGAACTACGAGCAGTACTTC. The complete variable domain, with remaining parts taken from reference TRBV28 and TRBJ2-7, reads DVKVTQSSRYLVKRTGEKVFLECVQDMDHENMFWYRQDPGLGLRLIYFSYDVKMKEKGDIPEGYSVSREKKERFSLILESASTNQTSMYLCASTSGGNYEQYFGPGTRLTVT.

The chain combines TRBV19 with TRBJ2-7, with a tentative D call TRBD1 (6 bases). This CDR3 comprises 12 residues. Trimming took off 7 bases at V and 6 bases at J, with 13 bases between the two ends. Germline CDR1 and CDR2: LNHDA and SQIVND (reference sequence). This chain's CDR3 is CASKTGFGEQYF. The CDR3 coding sequence is TGTGCCAGTAAGACAGGTTTTGGCGAGCAGTACTTC.

This chain connects TRBV3-1 (or the pseudogene TRBV3-2) to TRBJ1-4, with D possibly matching TRBD1 (5 bases). The CDR3 has 15 amino acids. The V end lost 1 base, the J end lost 7 bases, and 13 bases lay between the germline ends. CDR1 and CDR2 from the germline V gene are LGHDT and YNNKEL (reference sequence). CDR3 nucleotide sequence: TGTGCCAGCAGCCAAGTGGGGGTCATGGGTGAAAAACTGTTTTTT. It is translated as CASSQVGVMGEKLFF.

The gene calls are TRBV15 and TRBJ1-3; D unclear. Trimming removed 1 base at V and 2 bases at J, with 6 bases between. The CDR3 covers 14 residues. Looked up from germline, CDR1 is LNHNV and CDR2 is YYDKDF (reference sequence). CDR3 region: CATSRGTAGNTIYF. The CDR3 DNA reads as TGTGCCACCAGCAGAGGGACGGCTGGAAACACCATATATTTT.

The V call is TRBV18, the J call TRBJ2-5; 9 bases fit TRBD1. The germline V gene has CDR1 KGHSH and CDR2 LQKENI. The CDR3 spans 14 residues. J was trimmed by 3 bases and V by 6 bases; bases with no gene match: 5. The CDR3 region has the DNA TGTGCCAGCTCCCCGGACAGGGGTAAAGAGACCCAGTACTTC. It translates to CASSPDRGKETQYF.

The V gene is TRBV18, the J gene TRBJ1-1, with D uncertain. CDR3 length: 13 amino acids. Trimming cost V 4 bases and J 4 bases, with 10 bases left between them. From germline, CDR1 is KGHSH and CDR2 LQKENI. CDR3: CASSQVGSTEAFF. The CDR3 coding sequence is TGTGCCAGCTCACAGGTAGGGAGCACTGAAGCTTTCTTT.

The chain combines TRBV27 with TRBJ1-1; 12 bases line up with TRBD1. V trimming: 8 bases; J trimming: 0 bases; junction bases outside the gene matches: 7. The germline gives CDR1 MNHEY, CDR2 SMNVEV (reference sequence). This CDR3 has 16 amino acids. The CDR3 region has the DNA TGTGCCAGCTCTCCGGGACAGGGGGCCATGAACACTGAAGCTTTCTTT. Translation: CASSPGQGAMNTEAFF.

The chain couples TRBV28 to TRBJ2-1, with D perhaps being TRBD1 or TRBD2 (5 bases each). The CDR3 extends over 15 amino acids. Between the trimmed V and J ends, which lost 7 bases and 5 bases, there was a span of 18 bases. Germline lookup yields CDR1 MDHEN and CDR2 SYDVKM. The CDR3 region is CASTNLEGLDNEQFF. CDR3 bases: TGTGCCAGCACTAACCTTGAGGGGCTGGACAATGAGCAGTTCTTC.

The chain links TRBV19 to TRBJ2-3; 11 nucleotides match TRBD2. The CDR3 contains 18 residues. The V and J ends lost 7 bases and 4 bases, in that order; junction bases with no gene match: 16. CDR1 is LNHDA, CDR2 SQIVND, per germline (reference sequence). DNA for the CDR3: TGTGCCAGTACTCGAAATGGACCGGGACTAGCGGCCTCAGATACGCAGTATTTT. Residues: CASTRNGPGLAASDTQYF.

The chain has TRBV29-1 and TRBJ2-7; 8 bases map to TRBD1. The junction had 12 bases not matched to a gene; V was cut back by 6 bases and J by 2 bases. CDR3 length: 15 residues. Per the germline V gene, CDR1 is SQVTM and CDR2 is ANQGSEA. The CDR3 loop is CSVLPRAQGAYEQYF. The CDR3 DNA reads TGCAGCGTCCTGCCCCGGGCACAGGGGGCCTACGAGCAGTACTTC.

The chain carries TRBV19 and TRBJ1-6; D not resolved. The CDR3 sequence is 17 residues long. The germline V gene has CDR1 LNHDA and CDR2 SQIVND (reference sequence). With 0 bases removed from V and 7 bases from J, the gap between germline ends came to 16 bases. Written as DNA, the CDR3 is TGTGCCAGTAGTATAGATCTGTGGGGTAAAGGGAATTCACCCCTCCACTTT. It codes for CASSIDLWGKGNSPLHF.

CDR3 nucleotide sequence: TGTGCCAGTACCGTGGGACCGCTTGAGGGAGGCTACACCTTC. Protein: CASTVGPLEGGYTF. The chain joins TRBV19 to TRBJ1-2, with a weak D call TRBD1 (5 bases). The V gene's germline CDR1 is LNHDA and CDR2 SQIVND (reference sequence). The CDR3 totals 14 residues. The ends were cut back, 7 bases at V and 8 bases at J, with 20 bases in the middle.

J is TRBJ2-3 and V is TRBV7-7; no firm D call. The CDR3 has 13 amino acids. V lost 1 base, J lost 0 bases, and 2 bases lay in between. The germline V gene has CDR1 SSHAT and CDR2 FNYEAQ (reference sequence). CDR3 DNA sequence: TGTGCCAGCAGCTTAGACAGCACAGATACGCAGTATTTT. Protein product: CASSLDSTDTQYF.

The chain recombines TRBV10-3 with TRBJ2-1; D perhaps matches TRBD1 (6 bases). The CDR3 is 14 amino acids. Germline V CDR1 and CDR2: ENHRY, SYGVKD. V lost 10 bases and J lost 4, with 17 bases in between. This CDR3 reads CATSATGPYNEQFF. CDR3 DNA sequence: TGTGCCACCTCGGCGACAGGACCGTACAATGAGCAGTTCTTC.

This chain connects TRBV7-6 to TRBJ2-5; D is undetermined. There are 15 residues in the CDR3. Trimming took 1 base from V and 3 from J, leaving 12 bases between them. CDR1 is SGHVS, CDR2 FNYEAQ, per germline. Written as DNA, the CDR3 is TGTGCCAGCAGCTTAGTGCACGGCCGAGAAGAGACCCAGTACTTC. Translation: CASSLVHGREETQYF.

The genes are TRBV29-1 and TRBJ1-1, with a tentative D call TRBD1 (5 bases). CDR1 and CDR2 from the germline V gene are SQVTM and ANQGSEA. This CDR3 comprises 13 residues. Trimming removed 0 bases at V and 8 bases at J, with 13 bases between. CDR3: CSVEDIRNREAFF. CDR3 sequence (DNA): TGCAGCGTTGAAGATATAAGGAACAGGGAAGCTTTCTTT.

V usage is TRBV19 and J usage is TRBJ1-1, with D maybe TRBD1 (6 bases). The CDR3 sequence is 13 residues long. Germline V gene data show CDR1 as LNHDA and CDR2 as SQIVND (reference sequence). V was trimmed by 3 bases and J by 3 bases, leaving 8 bases between them. Written as DNA, the CDR3 is TGTGCCAGTAGTATGGGGGCCGACACTGAAGCTTTCTTT. Encoded protein: CASSMGADTEAFF.

In its sample, this clone was seen once. The J gene is TRBJ1-2, the V gene TRBV2; D perhaps matches TRBD1 (6 bases). Germline V gives CDR1 SNHLY, CDR2 FYNNEI. The CDR3 loop spans 13 amino acids. The ends were cut back, 6 bases at V and 4 bases at J, with 12 bases in the middle. CDR3 nucleotide sequence: TGTGCCAGCAGGAACAGGGTTTCCTATGGCTACACCTTC. It is translated as CASRNRVSYGYTF.

The chain combines TRBV4-2 with TRBJ2-5, with 7 bases identical to TRBD1. Trimming at V came to 3 bases and at J to 3 bases, leaving 4 bases not matched to a gene. The CDR3 has 14 amino acids. In germline, CDR1 is LGHNA, CDR2 YNFKEQ. The CDR3: CASSQPGTEETQYF. The CDR3 DNA reads as TGTGCCAGCAGCCAGCCCGGGACAGAAGAGACCCAGTACTTC.

The rearrangement uses TRBV12-3 or TRBV12-4 and TRBJ2-2; D perhaps matches TRBD2 (5 bases). Trimming stripped 2 bases from V and 13 bases from J, with 14 bases between. CDR3 length equals 13 residues. The DNA of the CDR3 is TGTGCCAGCAGTTTATGGTCGGGGAAACGGCTGTTTTTT. Amino acid sequence: CASSLWSGKRLFF.

CDR3 loop: CASSQDHQTGWQPQHF. The CDR3, as DNA: TGTGCCAGCAGCCAAGATCACCAGACAGGCTGGCAGCCCCAGCATTTT. The chain has TRBV4-2 and TRBJ1-5; possibly TRBD1 for D (6 bases). The CDR3 runs 16 residues. Germline CDR1 and CDR2: LGHNA and YNFKEQ. The V and J ends lost 0 bases and 7 bases respectively, with 16 bases between them.

V and J are TRBV3-1 (or the pseudogene TRBV3-2) and TRBJ2-5; D is unresolved. Per the germline V gene, CDR1 is LGHDT and CDR2 is YNNKEL (reference sequence). Trimming stripped 0 bases from V and 3 bases from J, with 8 bases between. This CDR3 has 14 amino acids. The CDR3 region has the DNA TGTGCCAGCAGCCAAGATGGCAGCAAAGAGACCCAGTACTTC. Translation: CASSQDGSKETQYF.

This clone occurred once. The rearrangement uses TRBV7-9 and TRBJ1-2, with a weak D call TRBD1 (6 bases). Trimming pared 3 bases from V and 12 bases from J, leaving 17 bases between. The CDR3 spans 13 residues. Germline V lookup: CDR1 SEHNR, CDR2 FQNEAQ (reference sequence). The CDR3 DNA follows: TGTGCCAGCAGCTTTAGGGGGGGACCGGTGGACACCTTC. Protein sequence: CASSFRGGPVDTF.